The T cell receptor (beta chain) described here comes from a study of T cell responses to AZD1222 COVID-19 vaccine. Germline CDR1 and CDR2: SGHRS and YFSETQ. This CDR3 has 15 residues. V was trimmed by 2 bases and J by 2 bases, leaving 14 bases between them. Data came from immunoSEQ multiplex PCR; TCRdb stores just in-frame clones and leaves some out. Of 140,000 or so clones in the sample, 88% were seen once. The clonotype was recovered from an adult who received the MenACWY meningococcal vaccine as a control. The sequencing used peripheral blood, collected 28 days after the second dose of the MenACWY control vaccine. The chain uses TRBV5-1 and TRBJ2-7; D is uncertain. The CDR3 loop is CASSLLNQAPYEQYF. CDR3 bases: TGCGCCAGCAGCTTACTGAACCAGGCGCCCTACGAGCAGTACTTC.